These T cell receptor beta chains were read from a single sample in a study of T cell responses to AZD1222 COVID-19 vaccine. Method: immunoSEQ multiplex PCR; TCRdb's copy keeps in-frame clones and lacks some. The sample consists of about 200,000 clones, over 85% of them appearing once. Specimen: peripheral blood, collected 28 days after the second AZD1222 dose. The receptor source for this set is an adult who received the AZD1222 COVID-19 vaccine. Both conserved end residues are trimmed from each CDR3. Fields, in order: CDR3 length, V gene, J gene, CDR3 protein.

cdr3_length: 14
v_call: TRBV7-2
j_call: TRBJ2-3
cdr3_aa: ASSLVGGGSTDTQY

cdr3_length: 12
v_call: TRBV6-5
j_call: TRBJ1-6
cdr3_aa: ASKHETSNSPLH

cdr3_length: 9
v_call: TRBV6-6
j_call: TRBJ2-7
cdr3_aa: ASSAKGEQY

cdr3_length: 10
v_call: TRBV29-1
j_call: TRBJ2-7
cdr3_aa: SVPGQGYEQY

cdr3_length: 10
v_call: TRBV5-4
j_call: TRBJ1-4
cdr3_aa: ASSTRDPGEF

cdr3_length: 13
v_call: TRBV9
j_call: TRBJ1-3
cdr3_aa: ASSVAVYSGNTIY

cdr3_length: 13
v_call: TRBV4-2
j_call: TRBJ2-3
cdr3_aa: ASSRRLSSTDTQY

cdr3_length: 12
v_call: TRBV3-1/TRBV3-2
j_call: TRBJ2-7
cdr3_aa: ASSQGAGGYEQY

cdr3_length: 12
v_call: TRBV6-4
j_call: TRBJ2-3
cdr3_aa: ASSETYSTDTQY

cdr3_length: 12
v_call: TRBV7-2
j_call: TRBJ2-1
cdr3_aa: ASSLAQSGTYGF

cdr3_length: 12
v_call: TRBV7-3
j_call: TRBJ1-1
cdr3_aa: ASSLTGHTTEAF

cdr3_length: 12
v_call: TRBV3-1/TRBV3-2
j_call: TRBJ1-1
cdr3_aa: ASTAWEMNTEAF

cdr3_length: 15
v_call: TRBV4-2
j_call: TRBJ2-3
cdr3_aa: ASSQATGGALTDTQY

cdr3_length: 13
v_call: TRBV6-4
j_call: TRBJ1-2
cdr3_aa: ASSEPGQGFGGYT

cdr3_length: 9
v_call: TRBV19
j_call: TRBJ1-6
cdr3_aa: ASSDNSPLH

cdr3_length: 11
v_call: TRBV12-3/TRBV12-4
j_call: TRBJ1-1
cdr3_aa: ASRRPGGTEAF

cdr3_length: 11
v_call: TRBV6-4
j_call: TRBJ1-1
cdr3_aa: ASSDSTGHEAF

cdr3_length: 13
v_call: TRBV9
j_call: TRBJ1-1
cdr3_aa: ASSETGEGDTEAF

cdr3_length: 15
v_call: TRBV27
j_call: TRBJ2-3
cdr3_aa: ASSPLRGVIGSDTQY

cdr3_length: 14
v_call: TRBV28
j_call: TRBJ2-7
cdr3_aa: ASSSLAGVGRGEQY

cdr3_length: 8
v_call: TRBV12-3/TRBV12-4
j_call: TRBJ1-1
cdr3_aa: ASSFGEAF

cdr3_length: 15
v_call: TRBV21-1
j_call: TRBJ2-5
cdr3_aa: ASSRFLDRGRYETQY

cdr3_length: 11
v_call: TRBV5-1
j_call: TRBJ2-5
cdr3_aa: ASSPGRSETQY

cdr3_length: 13
v_call: TRBV9
j_call: TRBJ2-1
cdr3_aa: ASSVGAMGQRGRF

cdr3_length: 13
v_call: TRBV6-5
j_call: TRBJ2-7
cdr3_aa: ASRRDTRASYEQY

cdr3_length: 10
v_call: TRBV12-5
j_call: TRBJ1-1
cdr3_aa: ASGLATGEAF

cdr3_length: 9
v_call: TRBV7-2
j_call: TRBJ1-2
cdr3_aa: ASSLLAGYT

cdr3_length: 14
v_call: TRBV27
j_call: TRBJ2-5
cdr3_aa: ASSLWRDRGRETQY

cdr3_length: 13
v_call: TRBV7-3
j_call: TRBJ2-5
cdr3_aa: ASSLKATSEGTQY

cdr3_length: 13
v_call: TRBV6-5
j_call: TRBJ1-4
cdr3_aa: ASRSSAGGGEKLF

cdr3_length: 12
v_call: TRBV6-5
j_call: TRBJ1-6
cdr3_aa: ASRTGTSDSPLH

cdr3_length: 14
v_call: TRBV7-6
j_call: TRBJ2-1
cdr3_aa: ASSLKYRTAQGEQF

cdr3_length: 13
v_call: TRBV7-8
j_call: TRBJ2-1
cdr3_aa: ASSRRLADSNEQF

cdr3_length: 12
v_call: TRBV5-1
j_call: TRBJ1-5
cdr3_aa: ASSLGTANQPQH

cdr3_length: 15
v_call: TRBV7-9
j_call: TRBJ2-1
cdr3_aa: ASSLAPSSGGYNEQF

cdr3_length: 13
v_call: TRBV7-3
j_call: TRBJ1-4
cdr3_aa: ASSNRQGNDEKLF

cdr3_length: 12
v_call: TRBV19
j_call: TRBJ2-3
cdr3_aa: ASSISRFTDTQY

cdr3_length: 12
v_call: TRBV7-2
j_call: TRBJ1-6
cdr3_aa: ASSPGGESSPLH

cdr3_length: 13
v_call: TRBV6-5
j_call: TRBJ1-3
cdr3_aa: ASKRGGVSGNTIY

cdr3_length: 13
v_call: TRBV30
j_call: TRBJ1-1
cdr3_aa: AWRLGGIMNTEAF

cdr3_length: 10
v_call: TRBV3-1/TRBV3-2
j_call: TRBJ2-2
cdr3_aa: ASSQNPGELF

cdr3_length: 14
v_call: TRBV5-1
j_call: TRBJ1-2
cdr3_aa: ASSAEVRAANYGYT

cdr3_length: 13
v_call: TRBV5-1
j_call: TRBJ1-5
cdr3_aa: ASSLEPTLEQPQH